This T cell receptor (beta chain) stems from a study of T cell repertoires in cytomegalovirus infection. Background on the study: Selection of CMV epitopes for the study included recently identified HLA-C-restricted and well-studied HLA-B-restricted ones. Indications came from public TCR beta signatures; they pointed to CMV infection and to a matching HLA type. Study-level points and caveats: CMV carriers having the relevant HLA were flagged by cumulative public TCR beta family frequency.

TCRdb re-analysed the reads in MiXCR, keeping a single row per CDR3 protein. The data contain 650,000 to 900,000 distinct CDR3 sequences, about 30% of them singletons. The CDR3 consists of 13 residues. V was trimmed by 0 bases and J by 6 bases, leaving 8 bases between them. The germline V gene has CDR1 SGDLS and CDR2 YYNGEE. This clonotype was seen more than once but under ten times. Its target is unknown. This TCR was sampled from a human donor in good health (CMV status not recorded). Some clones in this sample may be carry-over from other donors' samples. The sample consisted of cultured CD8+ T cells from PBMCs, taken from culture after CMV antigen stimulation. V and J are TRBV9 and TRBJ2-3; D unresolved. The CDR3 here is CASSVEVGDTQYF. For the CDR3, the DNA is TGTGCCAGCAGCGTAGAGGTCGGCGATACGCAGTATTTT.